The 27 T cell receptor beta chains below all came from one sample that was sequenced in a study of T-cell reconstitution after alpha-beta-depleted transplantation in children. TCRbeta library construction was performed incorporating unique molecular identifiers. MiXCR was run by TCRdb on the PCR reads, yielding one entry per CDR3 protein. The table lists about 540,000 distinct CDR3 sequences, around 19% of them singletons, with approximately 3% in the top ten. The sequencing used PBMCs from the stem cell graft donor, collected from the stem cell graft. The receptors shown here come from a human donor who donated a stem cell graft to a child with acute lymphoblastic leukemia.

The rearrangement uses TRBV6-1 and TRBJ1-4; 9 bases agree with TRBD1. The CDR3 is made up of 14 amino acids. Losses at the gene ends were 6 bases for V and 7 bases for J; bases not matched to a gene: 6. Looked up from germline, CDR1 is MNHNS and CDR2 is SASEGT. The CDR3 reads CASSWTGDSEKLFF. The DNA of the CDR3 is TGTGCCAGCAGCTGGACAGGGGATAGTGAAAAACTGTTTTTT.

The chain recombines TRBV7-9 with TRBJ2-1; 9 bases match TRBD2. V shed 6 bases, J shed 4 bases, and the junction held 10 bases outside the gene matches. Germline CDR1 and CDR2: SEHNR and FQNEAQ (reference sequence). CDR3 length: 16 amino acids. The CDR3 DNA reads as TGTGCCAGCAGGGTACCTAGCGGGAACAAATACAATGAGCAGTTCTTC. It specifies CASRVPSGNKYNEQFF.

The chain is built from TRBV11-2 and TRBJ2-3; tentative D call: TRBD2 (6 bases). Germline CDR1 reads SGHAT; CDR2 reads FQNNGV. V lost 3 bases and J 6 bases, leaving 16 bases between the germline ends. The CDR3 length is 15 residues. DNA for the CDR3: TGTGCCAGCAGCTTTCTGGGTGGCGGGATGGATACGCAGTATTTT. This translates into CASSFLGGGMDTQYF.

This clonotype was recorded many times. The CDR3: CASSLRTGLLNTEAFF. DNA for the CDR3: TGTGCCAGCAGTTTGAGGACAGGCCTGCTGAACACTGAAGCTTTCTTT. The chain employs TRBV12-3 or TRBV12-4 and TRBJ1-1, with 7 bases lining up with TRBD1. V dropped 3 bases and J dropped 0; count of bases not matched to a gene: 7. The CDR3 runs to 16 residues.

This clonotype was seen only a few times. This rearrangement joins TRBV20-1 to TRBJ2-1, with D tentatively TRBD2 (5 bases). The CDR3 covers 14 residues. Germline V lookup: CDR1 DFQATT, CDR2 SNEGSKA (reference sequence). V dropped 6 bases and J dropped 8 bases, with 20 bases sitting between them. The CDR3 DNA reads TGCAGTGCGTCGACTGGCGGTGAGGGAGATGAGCAGTTCTTC. Its protein is CSASTGGEGDEQFF.

The table lists this clonotype with a few counts. The chain links TRBV12-3 or TRBV12-4 to TRBJ2-1; 9 positions match TRBD2. The CDR3 covers 20 residues. The J segment lost 3 bases and the V segment lost 6 bases, leaving 21 bases of the junction unmatched. CDR3 sequence reads: CASRPFRLAGESSFYNEQFF. CDR3 coding DNA: TGTGCCAGCAGACCCTTTCGGTTAGCGGGAGAATCATCTTTCTACAATGAGCAGTTCTTC.

The chain is built from TRBV7-2 and TRBJ1-1, with TRBD1 matching over 8 bases. Germline CDR1 and CDR2: SGHTA and FQGNSA. The J segment lost 5 bases and the V segment lost 3 bases, leaving 8 bases of the junction unmatched. The CDR3 loop spans 15 amino acids. CDR3 loop: CASSFSSGGWTEAFF. CDR3 bases: TGTGCCAGCAGCTTTTCATCAGGGGGCTGGACTGAAGCTTTCTTT.

This clonotype was recorded a few times. The V gene is TRBV2, the J gene TRBJ2-7; D is possibly TRBD1 or TRBD2 (5 bases each). CDR1 SNHLY and CDR2 FYNNEI come from the germline V gene. This CDR3 spans 16 amino acids. The V end was cut by 7 bases, the J end by 3 bases, with 22 bases between. The CDR3 here is CASTHPGTAGNYEQYF. The DNA of the CDR3 is TGTGCCAGCACCCACCCAGGGACCGCAGGGAACTACGAGCAGTACTTC. The full variable domain, completed using reference TRBV2 and TRBJ2-7, is EPEVTQTPSHQVTQMGQEVILRCVPISNHLYFYWYRQILGQKVEFLVSFYNNEISEKSEIFDDQFSVERPDGSNFTLKIRSTKLEDSAMYFCASTHPGTAGNYEQYFGPGTRLTVT.

The CDR3 sequence is CASSTYRSDVYTF. CDR3 sequence (DNA): TGTGCCAGCAGCACTTACAGGTCTGACGTCTACACCTTC. The chain uses TRBV7-9 and TRBJ1-2; weak D call: TRBD1 (5 bases). V was pared by 5 bases and J by 10 bases, with 17 bases between. The CDR3 consists of 13 residues. Germline lookup yields CDR1 SEHNR and CDR2 FQNEAQ (reference sequence).

This chain connects TRBV7-9 to TRBJ2-7; D is possibly TRBD1 (6 bases). This CDR3 region has 17 residues. Germline V CDR1 and CDR2: SEHNR, FQNEAQ (reference sequence). V gave up 5 bases and J gave up 1 base, with 21 bases separating them. CDR3 nucleotide sequence: TGTGCCAGCAGCCCCCCGACAGGCCGGGGTGGGTCCTACGAGCAGTACTTC. This sequence encodes CASSPPTGRGGSYEQYF. The full variable domain, in which reference TRBV7-9 and TRBJ2-7 provide the parts outside the CDR3, is DTGVSQNPRHKITKRGQNVTFRCDPISEHNRLYWYRQTLGQGPEFLTYFQNEAQLEKSRLLSDRFSAERPKGSFSTLEIQRTEQGDSAMYLCASSPPTGRGGSYEQYFGPGTRLTVT.

The sample holds many counts of this clonotype. J is TRBJ2-5 and V is TRBV12-3 or TRBV12-4; D possibly corresponds to TRBD2 (5 bases). CDR3 length equals 11 residues. With 6 bases removed from V and 3 bases from J, the gap between germline ends came to 5 bases. The CDR3 loop is CASRREETQYF. The CDR3 DNA reads TGTGCCAGCAGGCGGGAAGAGACCCAGTACTTC.

This chain joins TRBV5-1 and TRBJ1-1; D may be TRBD1 (5 bases). V dropped 1 base and J dropped 1 base, with 8 bases sitting between them. The CDR3 covers 14 residues. The V gene's germline CDR1 is SGHRS and CDR2 YFSETQ. The CDR3 loop reads CASSLITGNTEAFF. CDR3 bases: TGCGCCAGCAGCTTGATTACAGGGAACACTGAAGCTTTCTTT.

This chain connects TRBV4-1 to TRBJ2-3; TRBD1 or TRBD2 may be the D gene (5 bases each). The CDR3 spans 17 residues. Trimming took 4 bases from V and 6 from J, leaving 23 bases between them. Germline V gives CDR1 MGHRA, CDR2 YSYEKL. CDR3 sequence (DNA): TGCGCCAGCAGCCTACACCGCTCGGGGCAGGTCGGGGATACGCAGTATTTT. Its protein is CASSLHRSGQVGDTQYF.

Only a few counts were recorded for this clonotype. V gene TRBV20-1 combines with J gene TRBJ2-7, with 9 bases that match TRBD2. The CDR3 is 14 residues long. Germline loops: CDR1 DFQATT, CDR2 SNEGSKA (reference sequence). V lost 4 bases, J lost 5 bases, and 9 bases stayed unmatched. CDR3 region: CSAISGTSFNEQYF. The CDR3, as DNA: TGCAGTGCTATTTCCGGGACTAGCTTCAACGAGCAGTACTTC.

This clonotype was observed at least ten times. The V call is TRBV6-4, the J call TRBJ2-2; D is ambiguous. The V gene's germline CDR1 is MRHNA and CDR2 SNTAGT. The CDR3 covers 13 residues. V lost 6 bases and J lost 2, with 7 bases in between. CDR3 nucleotide sequence: TGTGCCAGCAGCCCGGGTAACACCGGGGAGCTGTTTTTT. Translated, it gives CASSPGNTGELFF.

The rearrangement uses TRBV7-9 and TRBJ1-1; TRBD1 matches at 7 bases. V trimming: 5 bases; J trimming: 7 bases; junction bases outside the gene matches: 19. The CDR3 extends over 17 amino acids. Germline CDR1 is SEHNR and CDR2 is FQNEAQ (reference sequence). In nucleotides, the CDR3 is TGTGCCAGCAGCCATCGCTCAAGCAAGGGGGCGGATTTTGAAGCTTTCTTT. It specifies CASSHRSSKGADFEAFF.

This clonotype showed up just once. The CDR3: CASRLDGGDEQYF. The CDR3 DNA sequence: TGTGCCAGCAGGTTAGACGGGGGGGACGAGCAGTACTTC. The chain carries TRBV27 and TRBJ2-7; 8 bases align to TRBD2. Germline V gene data show CDR1 as MNHEY and CDR2 as SMNVEV (reference sequence). V trimming: 6 bases; J trimming: 5 bases; junction bases outside the gene matches: 6. The CDR3 is 13 amino acids.

This clonotype was seen more than once but under ten times. The chain is built from TRBV5-1 and TRBJ1-5; D is undetermined. CDR1 SGHRS and CDR2 YFSETQ come from the germline V gene. V lost 4 bases and J lost 4, with 12 bases in between. The CDR3 contains 14 residues. The CDR3 spells CASSKSAGNQPQHF. The CDR3 DNA follows: TGCGCCAGCAGCAAGTCGGCCGGGAATCAGCCCCAGCATTTT. The full variable domain, with the rest looked up from reference TRBV5-1 and TRBJ1-5, is KAGVTQTPRYLIKTRGQQVTLSCSPISGHRSVSWYQQTPGQGLQFLFEYFSETQRNKGNFPGRFSGRQFSNSRSEMNVSTLELGDSALYLCASSKSAGNQPQHFGDGTRLSIL.

This clonotype has more than one count but fewer than ten. This chain links TRBV25-1 with TRBJ2-5; D gene ambiguous. The CDR3 extends over 14 amino acids. Germline CDR1 and CDR2: MGHDK and SYGVNS. The ends were cut back, 2 bases at V and 2 bases at J, with 9 bases in the middle. The CDR3 DNA is TGTGCCAGCAGTGAACTCGACTTGCAAGAGACCCAGTACTTC. It specifies CASSELDLQETQYF.

CDR3 loop: CSVAALEAFF. CDR3 bases: TGCAGCGTGGCGGCTCTTGAAGCTTTCTTT. The genes are TRBV29-1 and TRBJ1-1, with no clear D. V dropped 6 bases and J dropped 7 bases, with 9 bases sitting between them. The CDR3 has 10 residues. Germline loops: CDR1 SQVTM, CDR2 ANQGSEA.

V gene TRBV5-1 combines with J gene TRBJ1-4; D is perhaps TRBD1 (5 bases). V lost 0 bases to trimming and J lost 10 bases, with 10 bases between them. The CDR3 runs to 13 residues. CDR1 is SGHRS, CDR2 YFSETQ, per germline. CDR3 in amino acids: CASSLARGVKLFF. CDR3 coding DNA: TGCGCCAGCAGCTTGGCCCGGGGCGTAAAACTGTTTTTT.

In this sample, this clonotype turned up a few times. V gene TRBV2 combines with J gene TRBJ2-7; D may be TRBD2 (6 bases). Trimming took 4 bases from V and 5 from J, leaving 18 bases between them. Germline loops: CDR1 SNHLY, CDR2 FYNNEI. CDR3 length: 15 residues. DNA of the CDR3: TGTGCCAGCAGTGCGCAAGGCGGGACGGTCGACGAGCAGTACTTC. Translating it yields CASSAQGGTVDEQYF.

This clonotype was observed a handful of times. This chain connects TRBV20-1 to TRBJ2-7, with D unclear. Germline loops: CDR1 DFQATT, CDR2 SNEGSKA (reference sequence). There are 14 residues in the CDR3. V lost 6 bases and J 0 bases, leaving 15 bases between the germline ends. The CDR3, as DNA: TGCAGTGCGTTTTCCGGGCCAAGCTCCTACGAGCAGTACTTC. Translated, it gives CSAFSGPSSYEQYF.

A few counts support this clonotype. The chain joins TRBV6-5 to TRBJ1-1, with no clear D. The CDR3 has 14 amino acids. Germline lookup yields CDR1 MNHEY and CDR2 SVGAGI. V lost 2 bases to trimming and J lost 0 bases, with 7 bases between them. The CDR3 reads CASSYRPLNTEAFF. DNA for the CDR3: TGTGCCAGCAGTTACAGACCGTTGAACACTGAAGCTTTCTTT.

This chain joins TRBV7-9 and TRBJ2-1, with D tentatively TRBD2 (6 bases). The CDR3 covers 16 residues. Looked up from germline, CDR1 is SEHNR and CDR2 is FQNEAQ (reference sequence). With 1 base removed from V and 0 bases from J, the gap between germline ends came to 10 bases. In DNA form, the CDR3 reads TGTGCCAGCAGCTTAGGGCGGGATGGCTCCTACAATGAGCAGTTCTTC. Protein sequence: CASSLGRDGSYNEQFF. Full variable domain (rest looked up from reference TRBV7-9 and TRBJ2-1): DTGVSQNPRHKITKRGQNVTFRCDPISEHNRLYWYRQTLGQGPEFLTYFQNEAQLEKSRLLSDRFSAERPKGSFSTLEIQRTEQGDSAMYLCASSLGRDGSYNEQFFGPGTRLTVL.

The chain carries TRBV20-1 and TRBJ2-2, with 8 bases lining up with TRBD2. Germline assignment: CDR1 DFQATT and CDR2 SNEGSKA (reference sequence). The junction had 9 bases not matched to a gene; V was cut back by 5 bases and J by 4 bases. This CDR3 region has 15 residues. The CDR3 sequence: CSAEQREIGTGELFF. DNA for the CDR3: TGCAGTGCTGAGCAGCGGGAGATAGGCACCGGGGAGCTGTTTTTT.

The J gene is TRBJ2-2, the V gene TRBV9, with a tentative D call TRBD2 (5 bases). The germline V gene has CDR1 SGDLS and CDR2 YYNGEE. CDR3 size: 16 residues. Trimming removed 3 bases from V and 6 bases from J, with 18 bases in between. The CDR3 DNA reads as TGTGCCAGCAGCGCATCGACCTCTCAGCGGTCCGGGGAGCTGTTTTTT. This encodes CASSASTSQRSGELFF.